This TCR beta chain was sequenced during a study of blood T cell repertoires in COVID-19. Study-level background: PBMCs, B-cell-depleted T cells, or T cells were the source of the cDNA or gDNA that made up the material.

The table came from immunoSEQ multiplex PCR; TCRdb's copy has only in-frame clones and leaves some out. The sample has some 83,000 clones, around 88% seen once. This TCR was sampled from a man aged 50-59 years with active COVID-19. Sequencing was carried out using peripheral blood.

The CDR3 DNA reads as TGTGCCACCAGTTCAAGGGGGAGGGCTAGCGGGACCTACAATGAGCAGTTCTTC. Protein product: CATSSRGRASGTYNEQFF. The J gene is TRBJ2-1, the V gene TRBV15, with 9 bases lining up with TRBD2. The CDR3 runs to 18 residues. Unmatched junction bases numbered 14, after V lost 6 bases and J lost 2 bases. Germline lookup yields CDR1 LNHNV and CDR2 YYDKDF (reference sequence). The variable domain in full, completed from reference TRBV15 and TRBJ2-1, reads DAMVIQNPRYQVTQFGKPVTLSCSQTLNHNVMYWYQQKSSQAPKLLFHYYDKDFNNEADTPDNFQSRRPNTSFCFLDIRSPGLGDTAMYLCATSSRGRASGTYNEQFFGPGTRLTVL.